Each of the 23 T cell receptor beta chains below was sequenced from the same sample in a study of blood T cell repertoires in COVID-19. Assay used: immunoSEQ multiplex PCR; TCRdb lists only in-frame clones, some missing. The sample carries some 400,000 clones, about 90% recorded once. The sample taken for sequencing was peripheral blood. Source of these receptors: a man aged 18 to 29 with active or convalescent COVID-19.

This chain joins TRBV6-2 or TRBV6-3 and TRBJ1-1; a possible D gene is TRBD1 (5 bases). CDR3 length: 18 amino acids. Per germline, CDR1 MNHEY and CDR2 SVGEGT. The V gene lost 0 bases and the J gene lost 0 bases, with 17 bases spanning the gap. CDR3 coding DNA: TGTGCCAGCAGTTACTCGAAAGGGGATAAAGATTTGAACACTGAAGCTTTCTTT. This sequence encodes CASSYSKGDKDLNTEAFF.

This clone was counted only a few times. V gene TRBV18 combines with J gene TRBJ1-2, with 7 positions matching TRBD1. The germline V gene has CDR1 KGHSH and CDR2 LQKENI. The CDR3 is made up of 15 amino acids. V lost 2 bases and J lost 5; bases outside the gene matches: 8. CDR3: CASSPLEKQGYGYTF. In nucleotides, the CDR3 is TGTGCCAGCTCACCATTGGAAAAACAGGGGTATGGCTACACCTTC. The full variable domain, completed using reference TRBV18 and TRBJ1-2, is NAGVMQNPRHLVRRRGQEARLRCSPMKGHSHVYWYRQLPEEGLKFMVYLQKENIIDESGMPKERFSAEFPKEGPSILRIQQVVRGDSAAYFCASSPLEKQGYGYTFGSGTRLTVV.

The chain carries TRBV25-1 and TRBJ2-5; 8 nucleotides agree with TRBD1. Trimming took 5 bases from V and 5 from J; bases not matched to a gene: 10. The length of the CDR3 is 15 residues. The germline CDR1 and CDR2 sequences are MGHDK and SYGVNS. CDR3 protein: CASSMRRGLGETQYF. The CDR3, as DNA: TGTGCCAGCAGTATGCGCAGGGGGCTCGGGGAGACCCAGTACTTC.

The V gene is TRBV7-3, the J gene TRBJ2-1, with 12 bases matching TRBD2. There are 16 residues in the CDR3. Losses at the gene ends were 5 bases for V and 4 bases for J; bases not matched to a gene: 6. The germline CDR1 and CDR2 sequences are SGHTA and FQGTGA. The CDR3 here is CASSPLAGGLYNEQFF. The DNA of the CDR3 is TGTGCCAGCAGCCCACTAGCGGGAGGATTGTACAATGAGCAGTTCTTC.

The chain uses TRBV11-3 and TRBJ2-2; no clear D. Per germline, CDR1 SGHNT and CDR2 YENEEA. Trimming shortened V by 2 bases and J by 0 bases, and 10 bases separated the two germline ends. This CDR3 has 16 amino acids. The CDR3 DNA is TGTGCCAGCAGCTTATTCGGTCTAACGAACACCGGGGAGCTGTTTTTT. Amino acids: CASSLFGLTNTGELFF. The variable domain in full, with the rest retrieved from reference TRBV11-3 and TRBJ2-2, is EAGVVQSPRYKIIEKKQPVAFWCNPISGHNTLYWYLQNLGQGPELLIRYENEEAVDDSQLPKDRFSAERLKGVDSTLKIQPAELGDSAVYLCASSLFGLTNTGELFFGEGSRLTVL.

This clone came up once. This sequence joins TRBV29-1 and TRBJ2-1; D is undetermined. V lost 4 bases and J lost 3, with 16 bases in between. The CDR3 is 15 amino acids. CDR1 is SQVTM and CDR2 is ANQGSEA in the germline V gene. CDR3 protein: CSVVLLPLLYNEQFF. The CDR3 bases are TGCAGCGTTGTTTTACTTCCGTTACTCTACAATGAGCAGTTCTTC.

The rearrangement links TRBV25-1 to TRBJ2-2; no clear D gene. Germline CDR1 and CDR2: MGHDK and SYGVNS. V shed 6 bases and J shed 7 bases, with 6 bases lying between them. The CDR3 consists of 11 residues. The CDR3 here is CASSLLGELFF. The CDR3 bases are TGTGCCAGCAGCCTTCTCGGGGAGCTGTTTTTT.

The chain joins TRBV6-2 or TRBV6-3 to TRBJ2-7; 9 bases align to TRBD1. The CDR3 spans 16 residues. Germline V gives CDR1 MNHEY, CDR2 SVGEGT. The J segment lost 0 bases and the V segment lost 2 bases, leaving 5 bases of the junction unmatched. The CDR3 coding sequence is TGTGCCAGCAGTTACAAAACAGGGGGCCTCTCCTACGAGCAGTACTTC. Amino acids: CASSYKTGGLSYEQYF.

The CDR3 DNA reads TGCGCCAGCAGCCCGGACAGGGGGCGGAGGGGGGATACGCAGTATTTT. As protein: CASSPDRGRRGDTQYF. The chain links TRBV5-1 to TRBJ2-3, with 11 bases fitting TRBD1. V gave up 4 bases and J gave up 6 bases; unmatched junction bases: 10. Germline values: CDR1 SGHRS, CDR2 YFSETQ. The length of the CDR3 is 16 residues.

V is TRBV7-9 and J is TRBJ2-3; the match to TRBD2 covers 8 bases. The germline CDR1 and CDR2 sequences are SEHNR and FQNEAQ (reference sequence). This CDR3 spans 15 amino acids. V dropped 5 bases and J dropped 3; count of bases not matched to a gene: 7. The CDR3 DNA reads TGTGCCAGCAGCCCCCTCCAGCGGGAGACAGATACGCAGTATTTT. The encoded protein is CASSPLQRETDTQYF.

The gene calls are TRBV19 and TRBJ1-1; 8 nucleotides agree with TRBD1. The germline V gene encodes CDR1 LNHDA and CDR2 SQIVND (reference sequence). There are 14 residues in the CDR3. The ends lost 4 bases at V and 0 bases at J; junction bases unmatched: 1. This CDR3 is CASSRDRLNTEAFF. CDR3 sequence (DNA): TGTGCCAGTAGTAGGGACAGGTTGAACACTGAAGCTTTCTTT.

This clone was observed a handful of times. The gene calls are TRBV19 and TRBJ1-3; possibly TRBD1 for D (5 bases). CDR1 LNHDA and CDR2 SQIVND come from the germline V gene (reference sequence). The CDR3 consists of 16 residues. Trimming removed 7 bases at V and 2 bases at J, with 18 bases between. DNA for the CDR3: TGTGCCAGTACCCCTTCTCGAAAAGGGGCTGGAAACACCATATATTTT. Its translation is CASTPSRKGAGNTIYF.

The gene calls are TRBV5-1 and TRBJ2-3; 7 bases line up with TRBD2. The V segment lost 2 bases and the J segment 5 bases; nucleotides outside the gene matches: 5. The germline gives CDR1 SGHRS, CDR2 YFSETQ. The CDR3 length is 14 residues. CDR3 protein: CASSLALAGDTQYF. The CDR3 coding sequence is TGCGCCAGCAGCTTAGCTTTAGCGGGAGATACGCAGTATTTT.

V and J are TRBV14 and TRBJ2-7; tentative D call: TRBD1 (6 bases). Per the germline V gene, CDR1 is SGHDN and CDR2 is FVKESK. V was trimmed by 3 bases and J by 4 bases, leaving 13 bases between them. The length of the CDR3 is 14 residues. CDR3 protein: CASSQLGGPYEQYF. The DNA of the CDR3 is TGTGCCAGCAGCCAGTTAGGGGGTCCATACGAGCAGTACTTC.

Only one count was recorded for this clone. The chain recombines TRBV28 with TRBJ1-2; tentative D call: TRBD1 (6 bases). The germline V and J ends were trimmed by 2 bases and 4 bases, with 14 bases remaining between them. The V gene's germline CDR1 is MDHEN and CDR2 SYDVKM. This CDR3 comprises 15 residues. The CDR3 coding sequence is TGTGCCAGCAGTTTAGGGGCGTTAGGGGGCTATGGCTACACCTTC. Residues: CASSLGALGGYGYTF.

The CDR3 coding sequence is TGCGCCAGCAGCATCCTTCGAGGCAGCGGCACTGAAGCTTTCTTT. It translates to CASSILRGSGTEAFF. The chain recombines TRBV5-1 with TRBJ1-1; D remains ambiguous. Germline V gene data show CDR1 as SGHRS and CDR2 as YFSETQ. This CDR3 has 15 amino acids. The germline V and J ends were trimmed by 4 bases and 4 bases, with 17 bases remaining between them.

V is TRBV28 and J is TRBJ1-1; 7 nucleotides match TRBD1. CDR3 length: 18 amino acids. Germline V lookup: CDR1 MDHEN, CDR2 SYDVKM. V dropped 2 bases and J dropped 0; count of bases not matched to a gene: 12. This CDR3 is CASSLPRQVGGVNTEAFF. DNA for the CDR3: TGTGCCAGCAGTTTACCCCGACAGGTAGGGGGCGTGAACACTGAAGCTTTCTTT.

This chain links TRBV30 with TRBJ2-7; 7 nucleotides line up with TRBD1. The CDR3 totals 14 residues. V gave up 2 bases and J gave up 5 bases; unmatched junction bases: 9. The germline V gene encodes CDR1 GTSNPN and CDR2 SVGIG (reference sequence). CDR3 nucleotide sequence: TGTGCCTGGAGTTCCAAGAACAGGGGACACGAGCAGTACTTC. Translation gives CAWSSKNRGHEQYF.

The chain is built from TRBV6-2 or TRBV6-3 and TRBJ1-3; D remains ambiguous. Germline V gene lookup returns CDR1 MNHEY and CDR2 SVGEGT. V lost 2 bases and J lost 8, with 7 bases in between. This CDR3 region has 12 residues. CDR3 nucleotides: TGTGCCAGCAGTTACGGTGCGGACACCATATATTTT. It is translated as CASSYGADTIYF.

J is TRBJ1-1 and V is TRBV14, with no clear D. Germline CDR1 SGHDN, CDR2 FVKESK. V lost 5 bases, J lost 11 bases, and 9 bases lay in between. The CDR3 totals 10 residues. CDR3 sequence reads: CASSSLLAFF. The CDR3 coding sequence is TGTGCCAGCAGCTCACTACTGGCTTTCTTT.

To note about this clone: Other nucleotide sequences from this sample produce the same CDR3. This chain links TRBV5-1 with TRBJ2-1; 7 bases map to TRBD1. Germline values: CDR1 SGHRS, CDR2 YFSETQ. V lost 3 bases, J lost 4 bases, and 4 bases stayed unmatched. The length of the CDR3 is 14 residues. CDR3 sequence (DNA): TGCGCCAGCAGCTGGGGACAGACTTACAATGAGCAGTTCTTC. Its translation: CASSWGQTYNEQFF.

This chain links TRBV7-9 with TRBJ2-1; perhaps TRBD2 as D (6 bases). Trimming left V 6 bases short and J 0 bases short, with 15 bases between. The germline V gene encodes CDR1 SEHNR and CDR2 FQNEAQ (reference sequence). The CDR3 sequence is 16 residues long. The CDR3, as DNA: TGTGCCAGCAGTCGACATAGCGGCTTCTCCTACAATGAGCAGTTCTTC. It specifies CASSRHSGFSYNEQFF.

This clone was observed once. Here the CDR3 reads CASSQGWGQFPDTQYF. The CDR3 DNA sequence: TGCGCCAGCAGCCAGGGGTGGGGACAGTTCCCAGATACGCAGTATTTT. V gene TRBV4-1 combines with J gene TRBJ2-3; 7 bases are shared with TRBD1. This CDR3 comprises 16 residues. CDR1 MGHRA and CDR2 YSYEKL come from the germline V gene. Trimming removed 3 bases from V and 4 bases from J; junction bases left unmatched: 10.